Presented here are 21 T cell receptor beta chains from one specimen sequenced in a study of neurological immune-mediated disorders. One entry per CDR3 protein, called by TCRdb with MiXCR from the 5' RACE reads. Here the sample spans 84,000 or so distinct CDR3 sequences, about 4.3% being singletons. Time point denoted: longitudinal time-point 3. The sequenced material came from PBMCs. The receptors originated from a woman in her fifties or sixties with multiple sclerosis.

This clonotype showed up many times. This sequence joins TRBV18 and TRBJ1-4; the D is unclear. V lost 3 bases, J lost 7 bases, and 9 bases lay in between. This CDR3 contains 13 residues. The germline V gene has CDR1 KGHSH and CDR2 LQKENI. The CDR3 protein is CASSPVGAEKLFF. Here the CDR3 DNA reads TGTGCCAGCTCACCGGTCGGCGCTGAAAAACTGTTTTTT.

This clonotype was seen at least ten times. The genes are TRBV20-1 and TRBJ1-6, with D tentatively TRBD1 (6 bases). Germline values: CDR1 DFQATT, CDR2 SNEGSKA (reference sequence). Trimming shortened V by 6 bases and J by 5 bases, and 23 bases separated the two germline ends. This CDR3 has 17 amino acids. CDR3 sequence reads: CSATGQTGSLNNSPLHF. In nucleotides, the CDR3 is TGCAGTGCCACGGGCCAAACAGGGTCTCTAAATAATTCACCCCTCCACTTT.

The rearrangement joins TRBV2 to TRBJ1-2; D is possibly TRBD1 (5 bases). Trimming stripped 3 bases from V and 5 bases from J, with 13 bases between. CDR1 SNHLY and CDR2 FYNNEI come from the germline V gene. The CDR3 sequence is 14 residues long. The CDR3 is CASSERGSSYGYTF. CDR3 DNA sequence: TGTGCCAGCAGTGAGAGGGGCTCTAGTTATGGCTACACCTTC.

This clonotype was counted ten times or more. The chain has TRBV3-1 and TRBJ2-5, with D possibly matching TRBD2 (6 bases). Per germline, CDR1 LGHDT and CDR2 YNNKEL (reference sequence). The CDR3 extends over 14 amino acids. Trimming took 3 bases from V and 0 from J, leaving 8 bases between them. The DNA of the CDR3 is TGTGCCAGCAGCCATGGGACTTACCAAGAGACCCAGTACTTC. It encodes CASSHGTYQETQYF.

The table lists this clonotype with many counts. This chain uses TRBV10-3 with TRBJ1-1; possible D gene TRBD1, 5 bases. The CDR3 extends over 13 amino acids. Per the germline V gene, CDR1 is ENHRY and CDR2 is SYGVKD. The V gene lost 3 bases and the J gene lost 1 base, with 6 bases spanning the gap. In nucleotides, the CDR3 is TGTGCCATCAGTGAAAGGGGGAACACTGAAGCTTTCTTT. Translated, it gives CAISERGNTEAFF.

This clonotype was observed at least ten times. The chain recombines TRBV4-1 with TRBJ2-1; a possible D gene is TRBD1 (5 bases). Trimming removed 3 bases from V and 0 bases from J, with 12 bases in between. The CDR3 runs to 16 residues. Germline values: CDR1 MGHRA, CDR2 YSYEKL. This chain's CDR3 is CASSHLRDSSYNEQFF. The DNA of the CDR3 is TGCGCCAGCAGCCACCTCAGGGATTCCTCCTACAATGAGCAGTTCTTC.

This clonotype was found many times. The rearrangement uses TRBV20-1 and TRBJ1-1; TRBD1 matches 8 bases. Germline CDR1 and CDR2: DFQATT and SNEGSKA (reference sequence). Losses at the gene ends were 5 bases for V and 3 bases for J; bases not matched to a gene: 11. The CDR3 is made up of 15 amino acids. The CDR3 DNA follows: TGCAGTGCTTACATTACAGGGGGACGGGACACTGAAGCTTTCTTT. Protein: CSAYITGGRDTEAFF.

Ten or more counts support this clonotype. The chain uses TRBV5-1 and TRBJ1-2; D not certain. The V gene's germline CDR1 is SGHRS and CDR2 YFSETQ. Trimming removed 4 bases at V and 3 bases at J, with 10 bases between. CDR3 length: 13 amino acids. This CDR3 is CASSPSDDYGYTF. The CDR3 DNA follows: TGCGCCAGCAGCCCCTCGGACGACTATGGCTACACCTTC.

In its sample, this clonotype was seen many times. The V call is TRBV6-1, the J call TRBJ2-3; 7 nucleotides align to TRBD1. The V segment lost 5 bases and the J segment 2 bases; nucleotides outside the gene matches: 10. CDR1 is MNHNS and CDR2 is SASEGT in the germline V gene. The CDR3 runs 16 residues. CDR3 DNA: TGTGCCAGCAGTCCCCAACAGGGGTTGTTCACAGATACGCAGTATTTT. Translated, it gives CASSPQQGLFTDTQYF.

At least ten counts were recorded for this clonotype. The chain carries TRBV12-3 or TRBV12-4 and TRBJ2-3, with 10 bases lining up with TRBD2. The CDR3 has 14 amino acids. The ends lost 6 bases at V and 3 bases at J; junction bases unmatched: 3. The CDR3 loop is CASSRTSGTDTQYF. The CDR3 coding sequence is TGTGCCAGCAGCAGGACTAGCGGTACAGATACGCAGTATTTT.

This clonotype has at least ten counts. The chain uses TRBV25-1 and TRBJ1-4; TRBD1 matches 9 bases. The trim removed 3 bases at V and 7 bases at J, leaving 9 bases unmatched. This CDR3 spans 16 amino acids. The germline gives CDR1 MGHDK, CDR2 SYGVNS. CDR3 nucleotide sequence: TGTGCCAGCAGTGACTCGAACAGGGGGCGTTCTGAAAAACTGTTTTTT. Translation gives CASSDSNRGRSEKLFF. Complete variable domain (other parts from reference TRBV25-1 and TRBJ1-4): EADIYQTPRYLVIGTGKKITLECSQTMGHDKMYWYQQDPGMELHLIHYSYGVNSTEKGDLSSESTVSRIRTEHFPLTLESARPSHTSQYLCASSDSNRGRSEKLFFGSGTQLSVL.

J is TRBJ1-2 and V is TRBV20-1, with a tentative D call TRBD1 (5 bases). The CDR3 totals 14 residues. Germline CDR1 reads DFQATT; CDR2 reads SNEGSKA (reference sequence). Deletions cut 2 bases from V and 4 bases from J, with 14 bases between. CDR3 sequence (DNA): TGCAGTGCTAGAAACTCAGGGACCGCCTATGGCTACACCTTC. It yields the protein CSARNSGTAYGYTF.

This clonotype was counted many times. The gene calls are TRBV5-1 and TRBJ2-7, with a weak D call TRBD2 (6 bases). V lost 0 bases and J lost 5, with 15 bases in between. CDR1 is SGHRS and CDR2 is YFSETQ in the germline V gene. The CDR3 covers 15 residues. The CDR3 loop reads CASSLAGGRMDEQYF. The CDR3 DNA is TGCGCCAGCAGCTTGGCTGGGGGGAGAATGGACGAGCAGTACTTC. Full variable domain (missing parts from reference TRBV5-1 and TRBJ2-7): KAGVTQTPRYLIKTRGQQVTLSCSPISGHRSVSWYQQTPGQGLQFLFEYFSETQRNKGNFPGRFSGRQFSNSRSEMNVSTLELGDSALYLCASSLAGGRMDEQYFGPGTRLTVT.

This clonotype was seen repeatedly, ten times or more. The V gene is TRBV5-1, the J gene TRBJ2-6; 9 nucleotides match TRBD1. The germline gives CDR1 SGHRS, CDR2 YFSETQ. J was trimmed by 4 bases and V by 4 bases; bases with no gene match: 9. The CDR3 runs 17 residues. CDR3 sequence: CASSLQTGGDGANVLTF. The CDR3, as DNA: TGCGCCAGCAGCCTACAGACAGGGGGTGACGGGGCCAACGTCCTGACTTTC.

This clonotype was counted many times. The chain combines TRBV5-1 with TRBJ1-1; D is undetermined. CDR3 length equals 15 residues. CDR1 is SGHRS, CDR2 YFSETQ, per germline. V lost 4 bases and J lost 2, with 15 bases in between. The CDR3 DNA reads as TGCGCCAGCAGCGGAATAGAATTCCCTAACACTGAAGCTTTCTTT. Translating it yields CASSGIEFPNTEAFF. The variable domain in full, completed from reference TRBV5-1 and TRBJ1-1, reads KAGVTQTPRYLIKTRGQQVTLSCSPISGHRSVSWYQQTPGQGLQFLFEYFSETQRNKGNFPGRFSGRQFSNSRSEMNVSTLELGDSALYLCASSGIEFPNTEAFFGQGTRLTVV.

This clonotype was recorded many times. The junction departs from the called germline gene at one end, perhaps through a read error. The chain is built from TRBV7-7 and TRBJ2-5; a weak D match, TRBD1 (6 bases). From germline, CDR1 is SSHAT and CDR2 FNYEAQ (reference sequence). The CDR3 is 15 amino acids. In DNA form, the CDR3 reads TGTGCTAGCAGCTACCTACTCTTGGGGGCAGAGACCCAGTACTTC. Residues: CASSYLLLGAETQYF.

This clonotype was seen ten or more times. This chain connects TRBV20-1 to TRBJ1-4, with a weak D call TRBD1 (5 bases). Germline V gives CDR1 DFQATT, CDR2 SNEGSKA (reference sequence). The V end was cut by 3 bases, the J end by 6 bases, with 17 bases between. The CDR3 consists of 15 residues. In DNA form, the CDR3 reads TGCAGTGCTAGTAGGGGACCCTCACGGGATGAAAAACTGTTTTTT. Amino acids: CSASRGPSRDEKLFF.

This clonotype was counted ten times or more. The chain has TRBV5-1 and TRBJ1-6; D may be TRBD1 (5 bases). CDR1 and CDR2 from the germline V gene are SGHRS and YFSETQ. The ends were cut back, 0 bases at V and 9 bases at J, with 13 bases in the middle. The CDR3 covers 15 residues. The CDR3 loop reads CASSLAQGEGSPLHF. CDR3 in DNA: TGCGCCAGCAGCTTGGCCCAGGGAGAAGGTTCACCCCTCCACTTT. Filled out from reference TRBV5-1 and TRBJ1-6, the complete variable domain reads KAGVTQTPRYLIKTRGQQVTLSCSPISGHRSVSWYQQTPGQGLQFLFEYFSETQRNKGNFPGRFSGRQFSNSRSEMNVSTLELGDSALYLCASSLAQGEGSPLHFGNGTRLTVT.

This clonotype was found many times. The CDR3 sequence is CSAQRGTGGREPQHF. The DNA for the CDR3 is TGCAGTGCCCAGAGAGGGACGGGGGGCCGGGAGCCCCAGCATTTT. This sequence joins TRBV20-1 and TRBJ1-5; TRBD1 is a possible D gene (6 bases). Deletions cut 6 bases from V and 8 bases from J, with 23 bases between. The CDR3 is made up of 15 amino acids. Germline V CDR1 and CDR2: DFQATT, SNEGSKA (reference sequence).

This clonotype has at least ten counts. This sequence joins TRBV3-1 and TRBJ2-3; 8 nucleotides line up with TRBD2. V gave up 7 bases and J gave up 4 bases; unmatched junction bases: 7. From germline, CDR1 is LGHDT and CDR2 YNNKEL (reference sequence). This CDR3 contains 14 residues. CDR3 nucleotide sequence: TGTGCCAGCACGCTCAGCGGGGGCTCAGATACGCAGTATTTT. Translated: CASTLSGGSDTQYF.

At least ten counts were recorded for this clonotype. This chain uses TRBV12-3 or TRBV12-4 with TRBJ1-6, with unresolved D. This CDR3 has 15 amino acids. Trimming stripped 6 bases from V and 5 bases from J, with 14 bases between. The CDR3 loop is CASRLTDMHNSPLHF. In DNA form, the CDR3 reads TGTGCCAGCAGACTCACTGACATGCATAATTCACCCCTCCACTTT.